Reported below is one T cell receptor (beta chain). Its antigen is currently unknown. Second doses at about 4 or about 12 weeks were pooled. Germline loops: CDR1 ENHRY, CDR2 SYGVKD. The length of the CDR3 is 14 residues. The V gene lost 0 bases and the J gene lost 0 bases, with 3 bases spanning the gap. The data derive from a study of T cell responses to AZD1222 COVID-19 vaccine. Study-level findings and limits: Samples come after the peak T cell response, not at day 14. Spike-specific TCR breadth and depth were elevated following two AZD1222 doses. Only six individuals given AZD1222 were seropositive at baseline.

Assay: immunoSEQ multiplex PCR; the TCRdb copy retains only in-frame clones and omits some. The sample carries roughly 120,000 clones, 85% to 90% recorded once. This receptor was taken from an adult who received the AZD1222 COVID-19 vaccine. The chain carries TRBV10-3 and TRBJ1-3, with D unclear. The sequencing here drew on peripheral blood, taken 28 days after the second AZD1222 dose. This CDR3 is CAISESISGNTIYF. The CDR3 DNA is TGTGCCATCAGTGAGTCAATCTCTGGAAACACCATATATTTT.